A single T cell receptor beta chain is shown here with its context. The antigen it binds to is not known. The record has no base qualities; no much larger clone is one base away. Germline trimming amounts to 7 bases on V and 4 bases on J, with 21 as the count of junction bases outside the gene matches. CDR1 LNHDA and CDR2 SQIVND are derived from the germline V gene (reference sequence). From the cysteine through the phenylalanine, the CDR3 covers 18 amino acids. Just the 54-base CDR3 DNA is kept, in frame starting at base 1. The immunoSEQ Assay, a bias-controlled multiplex PCR, was used to amplify TCRbeta CDR3 regions from genomic DNA. Per the original workflow: The number of nucleated cells in each sample was estimated by amplification of reference gene primers within the assay. To quantify the absolute abundance of each unique TCRbeta CDR3 rearrangement, sequence reads were collapsed and filtered. For each sample, productive Simpson clonality was calculated as the square root of Simpson's diversity index across productive rearrangements. Entries here come from immuneACCESS through TCRdb and include only in-frame sequences with V and J called. Some clones fail to appear in such tables; in the studies checked, an unresolved V gene covers under half of the shortfall, and the cause of the remainder is unknown. Clone size and V and J calls were adopted from that table, with D and trimming inferred from the DNA. The sample yields approximately 330,000 clones; 65% to 90% were counted once. The ten biggest clones cover 4% to 5% of the sample.

Participants in the prospective study were enrolled through a virtual design, were aged about 18 to 100 years, and lived in under 25 United States geographic areas. To assign participants to cohorts, the prospective study relied on clinical history that participants themselves reported in a screening survey and a study questionnaire. In the prospective study, whole blood, serum and a nasopharyngeal or oropharyngeal swab were collected from each participant by mobile phlebotomists. Prospective study participants could optionally give additional blood draws and questionnaires over a roughly two-month period. Blood samples from the prospective study were shipped frozen or at room temperature prior to DNA extraction. This specimen comes from a study of blood T cell repertoires in COVID-19 (dated by TCRdb to about 2020). Context from the whole study: The collaborator samples originated in the United States, Italy and Spain and spanned the acute and convalescent phases of COVID-19. The material from the prospective study consisted of cDNA or gDNA derived from T cells, B-cell-depleted T cells, or PBMCs. Deeply sampled blood TCRbeta repertoires from subjects exposed to, actively infected with, or recovered from COVID-19 were included in the dataset. The repertoires were released in a freely available public database meant as a resource for research on the immune response to SARS-CoV-2. Samples came from the ongoing ImmuneRACE study (first 160 participants) plus 1,254 subjects from 6 global collaborators. Nearly every sample came with metadata listing a de-identified subject ID, COVID-19 status, age in years and sex. Where available, HLA class I and class II types were taken from metadata supplied by the sample provider and were not determined by assay-based typing.

What the study reported, not specific to this receptor: The quantity of clinical and demographic metadata differed by source and by participant and was supplied without curation.

This receptor was identified in a woman between 40 and 50 years old with acute COVID-19. This chain joins TRBV19 to TRBJ1-2; 7 central bases correspond to TRBD1. The sequenced sample consisted of PBMCs or T cells enriched from blood (not recorded which). The CDR3 reads CASTLGGHGDRSGYGYTF. Here is the DNA: TGTGCCAGTACATTGGGCGGGCATGGGGACAGATCGGGCTATGGCTACACCTTC.